A selection of T cell receptor beta chains follows, all from one sample in a study of CXCR3-negative and CXCR3-positive naive CD8 T cells. TCRdb reanalyzed the 5' RACE reads, giving one entry per CDR3 protein sequence and no DNA. The sample has 70,000 to 100,000 distinct CDR3 sequences. Sequenced material: naive CXCR3- CD8+ T cells from blood. These receptors all stem from a human donor in good health. Some clones in this sample may be carry-over from other donors' samples. The CDR3 runs from the conserved cysteine through the conserved F or W.

j_call v_call cdr3_aa
TRBJ2-3 TRBV12-5 CASGQTQGRFGDTQYF
TRBJ1-5 TRBV6-2/TRBV6-3 CASSYGGHQPQHF
TRBJ2-1 TRBV29-1 CSVENRGGSMDEQFF
TRBJ2-3 TRBV27 CASRRGFTDTQYF
TRBJ2-7 TRBV29-1 CSVQQGGEQYF
TRBJ2-7 TRBV6-2/TRBV6-3 CASSYPDLYEQYF
TRBJ2-7 TRBV20-1 CSARDLSSYEQYF
TRBJ2-7 TRBV5-1 CASSFGLGPISSYEQYF
TRBJ1-3 TRBV4-3 CASSQDRVGSGNTIYF
TRBJ2-1 TRBV5-1 CASGPLWNEQFF
TRBJ1-6 TRBV30 CACPRVSGNSPLHF
TRBJ2-2 TRBV29-1 CSVEKRGHGTGELFF
TRBJ1-1 TRBV30 CAWSVLRGTEAFF
TRBJ2-2 TRBV25-1 CASWEGTGELFF
TRBJ2-7 TRBV5-1 CASSVVPEDPEQYF
TRBJ1-2 TRBV28 CASITEGGAGGYTF
TRBJ1-1 TRBV12-3/TRBV12-4 CASSFGRVTEAFF
TRBJ2-1 TRBV9 CASSVGDRKYNEQFF
TRBJ2-3 TRBV10-3 CAISSPGLEPDTQYF
TRBJ2-7 TRBV30 CAWRGQGFEQYF
TRBJ2-3 TRBV11-2 CATEGNSRTDTDTQHF
TRBJ2-7 TRBV29-1 CSVEGARGYEQYF
TRBJ1-2 TRBV27 CASSSRAGGDYGYTF
TRBJ2-5 TRBV5-1 CASSLVGEAETQYF
TRBJ1-6 TRBV28 CASSLTAGSGVPYNSPLHF
TRBJ2-7 TRBV25-1 CASSTGVVPGRSYEQYF
TRBJ2-1 TRBV3-1 CASSPLQETSGIFYNEQFF
TRBJ2-7 TRBV5-1 CASSLAGTEEQYF
TRBJ1-1 TRBV27 CASSGLSNTEAFF
TRBJ2-7 TRBV7-9 CASSDLRDTYSEQYF
TRBJ2-7 TRBV29-1 CSVERAGEQYF
TRBJ1-1 TRBV19 CASSFTSGGFLDTEAFF
TRBJ2-3 TRBV7-3 CASSHVLTDTQYF
TRBJ1-1 TRBV6-1 CASSPREVMNTEAFF
TRBJ1-1 TRBV27 CASKSTQGEGTEAFF
TRBJ1-2 TRBV10-2 CASSETEQGWNYGYTF
TRBJ2-7 TRBV7-2 CASSSPSSYEQYF
TRBJ1-4 TRBV6-2/TRBV6-3 CASRHSLDRATNEKLFF
TRBJ2-7 TRBV29-1 CSVEVPGLPDYEQYF
TRBJ2-2 TRBV20-1 CSASPPGQGAGELFF
TRBJ1-5 TRBV25-1 CASSWDSNQPQHF
TRBJ1-1 TRBV10-1 CASSGGMNTEAFF
TRBJ2-3 TRBV4-1 CASSGHGAGQEVTDTQYF
TRBJ2-1 TRBV19 CASSGTSGLSSYNEQFF
TRBJ2-1 TRBV15 CATAGTGVNEQFF
TRBJ2-7 TRBV29-1 CSVPKDGSSYEQYF
TRBJ2-3 TRBV11-2 CTSSNPLLADTQYF
TRBJ2-2 TRBV19 CAGTANTGELFF
TRBJ2-2 TRBV5-6 CASSPLAGELFF
TRBJ2-7 TRBV20-1 CSASKGGSSYEQYF
TRBJ2-1 TRBV6-2/TRBV6-3 CASTHESNNNEQFF
TRBJ1-1 TRBV9 CASSVGPADMNTEAFF
TRBJ2-1 TRBV10-1 CASSSFIVLAESRWQFF
TRBJ2-2 TRBV6-5 CASSYPRRGPDTGELFF
TRBJ2-2 TRBV7-2 CASPHRAGGPQTGELFF
TRBJ2-1 TRBV4-1 CASSQATGALGNEQFF
TRBJ2-7 TRBV10-3 CAISERQGLSYELYF
TRBJ1-1 TRBV4-1 CASGQGGRQGARRAFF